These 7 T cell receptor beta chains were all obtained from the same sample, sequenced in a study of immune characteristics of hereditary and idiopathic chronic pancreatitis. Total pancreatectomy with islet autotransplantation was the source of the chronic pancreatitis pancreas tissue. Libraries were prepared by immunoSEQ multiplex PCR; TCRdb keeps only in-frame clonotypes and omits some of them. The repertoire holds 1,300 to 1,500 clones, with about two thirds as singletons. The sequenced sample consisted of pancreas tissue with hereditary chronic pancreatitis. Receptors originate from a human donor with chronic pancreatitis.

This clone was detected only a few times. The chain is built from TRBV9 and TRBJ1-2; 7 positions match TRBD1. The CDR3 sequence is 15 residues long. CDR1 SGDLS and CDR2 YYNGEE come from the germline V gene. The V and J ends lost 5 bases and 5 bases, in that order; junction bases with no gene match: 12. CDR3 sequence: CASRADREASYGYTF. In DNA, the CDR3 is TGTGCCAGCAGAGCCGACAGGGAGGCTTCGTATGGCTACACCTTC.

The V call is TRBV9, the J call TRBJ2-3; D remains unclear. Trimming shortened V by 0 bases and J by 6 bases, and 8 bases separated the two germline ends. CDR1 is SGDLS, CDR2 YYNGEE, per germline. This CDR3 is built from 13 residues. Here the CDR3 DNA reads TGTGCCAGCAGCGTAGAACCTGAGGATACGCAGTATTTT. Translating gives CASSVEPEDTQYF.

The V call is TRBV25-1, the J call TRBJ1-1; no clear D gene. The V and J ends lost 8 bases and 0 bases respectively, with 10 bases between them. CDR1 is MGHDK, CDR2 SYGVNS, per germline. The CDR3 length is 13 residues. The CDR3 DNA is TGTGCCAGCCAGCCGTCTATGAACACTGAAGCTTTCTTT. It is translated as CASQPSMNTEAFF. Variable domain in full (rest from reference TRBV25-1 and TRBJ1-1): EADIYQTPRYLVIGTGKKITLECSQTMGHDKMYWYQQDPGMELHLIHYSYGVNSTEKGDLSSESTVSRIRTEHFPLTLESARPSHTSQYLCASQPSMNTEAFFGQGTRLTVV.

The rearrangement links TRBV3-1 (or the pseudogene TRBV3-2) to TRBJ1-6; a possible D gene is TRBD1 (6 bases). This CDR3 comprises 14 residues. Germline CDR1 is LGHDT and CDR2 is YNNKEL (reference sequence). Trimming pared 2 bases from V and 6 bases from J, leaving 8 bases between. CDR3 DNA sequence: TGTGCCAGCAGCCAACAGGACAGTAATTCACCCCTCCACTTT. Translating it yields CASSQQDSNSPLHF.

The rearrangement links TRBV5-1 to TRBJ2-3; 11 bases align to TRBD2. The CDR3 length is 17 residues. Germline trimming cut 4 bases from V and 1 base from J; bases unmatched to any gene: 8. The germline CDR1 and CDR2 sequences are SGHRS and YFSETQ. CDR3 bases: TGCGCCAGCAGCCCCGAACTAGCGGGAGTGGGCACAGATACGCAGTATTTT. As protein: CASSPELAGVGTDTQYF.

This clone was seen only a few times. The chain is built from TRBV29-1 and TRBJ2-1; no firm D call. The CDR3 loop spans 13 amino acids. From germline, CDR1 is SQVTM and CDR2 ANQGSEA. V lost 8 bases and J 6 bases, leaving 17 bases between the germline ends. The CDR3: CSITGFPINEQFF. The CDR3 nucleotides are TGCAGCATCACCGGCTTCCCCATCAATGAGCAGTTCTTC.

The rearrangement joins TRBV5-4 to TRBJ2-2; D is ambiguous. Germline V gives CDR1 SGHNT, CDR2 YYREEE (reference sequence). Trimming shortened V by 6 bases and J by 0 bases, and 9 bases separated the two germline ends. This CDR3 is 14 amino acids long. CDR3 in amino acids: CASTSGANTGELFF. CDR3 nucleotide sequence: TGTGCCAGCACGTCTGGGGCGAACACCGGGGAGCTGTTTTTT.